This T cell receptor (beta chain) appears in the sequencing data of a study of blood T cell repertoires in COVID-19. Study details: The cDNA or gDNA used as material had been derived from T cells, B-cell-depleted T cells, or PBMCs.

In the source study's methods: Estimated nucleated cell counts came from reference gene primer amplification. The data were produced by immunoSEQ multiplex PCR, yet TCRdb's version contains in-frame clones alone and is incomplete. V, J and clone size reflect that table, while D and trimming were determined from the DNA. The data show 150,000 to 200,000 clones, 88% seen once. This CDR3 is 17 amino acids long. Germline loops: CDR1 SGHTA, CDR2 FQGNSA. With V trimmed by 5 bases and J by 4 bases, 10 bases remained unmatched. Allocation to cohorts depended on clinical history reported by the participants. The sample was PBMCs or T cells enriched from blood (not recorded which). The chain has TRBV7-2 and TRBJ2-1; 11 bases match TRBD2. The source of this sequence is a woman aged 18-35 years who had recovered from COVID-19. The CDR3 sequence is CASSTQVTSGGYNEQFF. The CDR3 region has the DNA TGTGCCAGCAGCACCCAGGTAACTAGCGGGGGATACAATGAGCAGTTCTTC. The whole variable domain, remainder taken from reference TRBV7-2 and TRBJ2-1, is GAGVSQSPSNKVTEKGKDVELRCDPISGHTALYWYRQSLGQGLEFLIYFQGNSAPDKSGLPSDRFSAERTGGSVSTLTIQRTQQEDSAVYLCASSTQVTSGGYNEQFFGPGTRLTVL.